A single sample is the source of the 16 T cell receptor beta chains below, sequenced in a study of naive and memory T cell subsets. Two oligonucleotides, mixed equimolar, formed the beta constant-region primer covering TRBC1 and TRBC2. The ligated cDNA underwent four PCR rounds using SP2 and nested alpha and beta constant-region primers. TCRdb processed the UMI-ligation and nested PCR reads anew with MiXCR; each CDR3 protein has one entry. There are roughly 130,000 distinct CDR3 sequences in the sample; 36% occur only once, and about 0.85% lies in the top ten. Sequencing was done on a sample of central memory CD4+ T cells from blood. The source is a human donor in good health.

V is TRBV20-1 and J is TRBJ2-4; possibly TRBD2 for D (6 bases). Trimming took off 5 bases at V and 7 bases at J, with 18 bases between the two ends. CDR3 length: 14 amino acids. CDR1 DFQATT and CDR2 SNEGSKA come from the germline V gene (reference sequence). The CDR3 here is CSAFMGGGGNIQYF. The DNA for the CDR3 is TGCAGTGCTTTTATGGGGGGAGGTGGGAACATTCAGTACTTC.

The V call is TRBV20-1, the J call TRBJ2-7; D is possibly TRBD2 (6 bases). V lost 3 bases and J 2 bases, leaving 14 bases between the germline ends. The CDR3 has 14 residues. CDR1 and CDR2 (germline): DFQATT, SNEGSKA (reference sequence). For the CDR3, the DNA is TGCAGTGCTAGCCAGGGACTGTTCACCTACGAGCAGTACTTC. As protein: CSASQGLFTYEQYF.

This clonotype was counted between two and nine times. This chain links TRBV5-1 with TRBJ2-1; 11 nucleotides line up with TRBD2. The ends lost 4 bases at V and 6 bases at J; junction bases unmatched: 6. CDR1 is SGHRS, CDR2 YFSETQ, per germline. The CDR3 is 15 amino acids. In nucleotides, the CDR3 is TGCGCCAGCAGCACAACTAGCGGGAGTGTCAATGAGCAGTTCTTC. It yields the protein CASSTTSGSVNEQFF.

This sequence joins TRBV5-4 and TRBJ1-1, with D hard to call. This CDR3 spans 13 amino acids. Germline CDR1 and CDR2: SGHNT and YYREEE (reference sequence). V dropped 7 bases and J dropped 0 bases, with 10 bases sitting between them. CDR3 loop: CASPGSVNTEAFF. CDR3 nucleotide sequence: TGTGCCAGCCCTGGTTCAGTGAACACTGAAGCTTTCTTT.

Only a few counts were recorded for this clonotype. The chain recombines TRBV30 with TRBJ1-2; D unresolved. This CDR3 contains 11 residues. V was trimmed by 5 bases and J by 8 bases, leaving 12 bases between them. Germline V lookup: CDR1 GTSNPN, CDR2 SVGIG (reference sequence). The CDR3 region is CAWSNYMGYTF. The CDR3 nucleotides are TGTGCCTGGTCTAATTATATGGGCTACACCTTC.

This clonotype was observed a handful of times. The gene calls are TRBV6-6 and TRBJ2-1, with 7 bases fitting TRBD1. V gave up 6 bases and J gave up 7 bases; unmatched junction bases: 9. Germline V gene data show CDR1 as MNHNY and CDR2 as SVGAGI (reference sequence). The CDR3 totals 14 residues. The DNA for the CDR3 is TGTGCCAGCAGCCGCACCCGGGACAGTAATGAGCAGTTCTTC. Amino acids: CASSRTRDSNEQFF.

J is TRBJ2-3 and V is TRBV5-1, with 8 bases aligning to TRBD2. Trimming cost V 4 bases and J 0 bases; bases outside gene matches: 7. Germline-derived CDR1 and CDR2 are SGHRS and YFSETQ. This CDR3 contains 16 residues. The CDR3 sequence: CASSRGSGTSTDTQYF. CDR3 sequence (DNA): TGCGCCAGCAGCCGCGGTAGCGGGACTAGCACAGATACGCAGTATTTT.

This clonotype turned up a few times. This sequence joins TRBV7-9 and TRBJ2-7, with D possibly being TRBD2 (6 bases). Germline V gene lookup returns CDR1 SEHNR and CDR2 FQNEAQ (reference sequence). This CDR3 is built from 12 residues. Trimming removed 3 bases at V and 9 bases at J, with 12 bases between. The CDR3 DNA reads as TGTGCCAGCAGCTTCCCAGGGACTGGGCAGTACTTC. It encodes CASSFPGTGQYF.

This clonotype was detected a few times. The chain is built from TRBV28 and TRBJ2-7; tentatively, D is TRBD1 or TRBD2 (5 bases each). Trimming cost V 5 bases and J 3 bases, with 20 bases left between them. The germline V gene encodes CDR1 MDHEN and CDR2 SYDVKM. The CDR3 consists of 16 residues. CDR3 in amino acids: CASSPRPGPRVYEQYF. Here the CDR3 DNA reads TGTGCCAGCAGTCCCCGCCCGGGACCTCGGGTCTACGAGCAGTACTTC.

CDR3 DNA sequence: TGTGCCAGCTCACCGGGGCCGCATAGCAATCAGCCCCAGCATTTT. This gives the protein CASSPGPHSNQPQHF. The chain links TRBV18 to TRBJ1-5, with a tentative D call TRBD1 (5 bases). Germline V gives CDR1 KGHSH, CDR2 LQKENI. V lost 3 bases and J lost 0, with 9 bases in between. This CDR3 comprises 15 residues.

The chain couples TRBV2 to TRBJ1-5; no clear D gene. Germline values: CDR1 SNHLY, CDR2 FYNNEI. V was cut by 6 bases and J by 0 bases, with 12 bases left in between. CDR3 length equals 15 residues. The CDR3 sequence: CASRKQDISNQPQHF. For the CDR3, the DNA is TGTGCCAGCAGGAAGCAGGATATTAGCAATCAGCCCCAGCATTTT.

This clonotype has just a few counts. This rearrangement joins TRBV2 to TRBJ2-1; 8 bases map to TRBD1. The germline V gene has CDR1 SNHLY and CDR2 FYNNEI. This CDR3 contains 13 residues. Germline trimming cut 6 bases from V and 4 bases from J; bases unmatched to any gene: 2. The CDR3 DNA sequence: TGTGCCAGCAGCCGACAGGGGTACAATGAGCAGTTCTTC. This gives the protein CASSRQGYNEQFF.

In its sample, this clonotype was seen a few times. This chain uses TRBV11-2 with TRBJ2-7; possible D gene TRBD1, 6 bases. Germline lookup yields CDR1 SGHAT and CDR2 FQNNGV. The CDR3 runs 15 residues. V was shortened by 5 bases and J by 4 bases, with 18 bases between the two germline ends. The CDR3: CASSLTGITSYEQYF. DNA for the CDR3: TGTGCCAGCAGCCTGACAGGTATTACCTCGTACGAGCAGTACTTC.

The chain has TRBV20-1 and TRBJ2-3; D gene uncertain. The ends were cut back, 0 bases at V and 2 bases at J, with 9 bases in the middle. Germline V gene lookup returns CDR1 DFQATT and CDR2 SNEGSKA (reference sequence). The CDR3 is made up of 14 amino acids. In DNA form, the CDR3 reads TGCAGTGCTAGAGATCGGTCCCTCACAGATACGCAGTATTTT. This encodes CSARDRSLTDTQYF.

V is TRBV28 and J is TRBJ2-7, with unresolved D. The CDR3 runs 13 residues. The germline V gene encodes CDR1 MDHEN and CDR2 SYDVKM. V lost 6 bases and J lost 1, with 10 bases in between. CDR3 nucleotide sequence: TGTGCCAGCAGACAGTCCCCTTCCTACGAGCAGTACTTC. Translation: CASRQSPSYEQYF.

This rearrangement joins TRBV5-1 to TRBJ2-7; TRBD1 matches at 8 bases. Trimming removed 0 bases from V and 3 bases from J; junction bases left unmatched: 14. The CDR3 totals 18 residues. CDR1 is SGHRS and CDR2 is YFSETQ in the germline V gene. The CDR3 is CASSLEINNRGFVYEQYF. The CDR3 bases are TGCGCCAGCAGCTTGGAAATTAATAACAGGGGGTTTGTCTACGAGCAGTACTTC. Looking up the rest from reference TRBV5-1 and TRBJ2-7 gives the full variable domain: KAGVTQTPRYLIKTRGQQVTLSCSPISGHRSVSWYQQTPGQGLQFLFEYFSETQRNKGNFPGRFSGRQFSNSRSEMNVSTLELGDSALYLCASSLEINNRGFVYEQYFGPGTRLTVT.